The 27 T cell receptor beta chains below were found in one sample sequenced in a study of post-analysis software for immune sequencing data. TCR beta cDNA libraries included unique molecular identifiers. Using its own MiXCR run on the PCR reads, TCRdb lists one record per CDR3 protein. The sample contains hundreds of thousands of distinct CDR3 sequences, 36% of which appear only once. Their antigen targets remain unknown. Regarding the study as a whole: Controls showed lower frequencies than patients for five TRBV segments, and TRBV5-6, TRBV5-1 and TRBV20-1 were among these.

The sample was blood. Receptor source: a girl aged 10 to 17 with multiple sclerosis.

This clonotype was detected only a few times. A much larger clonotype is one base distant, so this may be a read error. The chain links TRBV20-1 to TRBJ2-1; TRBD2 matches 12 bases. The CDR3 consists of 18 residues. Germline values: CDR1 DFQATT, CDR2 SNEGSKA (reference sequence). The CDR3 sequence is CSAKKTSGRIEAYSEQFF. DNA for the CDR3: TGCAGTGCCAAGAAGACTAGCGGGAGAATAGAGGCCTACAGTGAGCAGTTCTTC.

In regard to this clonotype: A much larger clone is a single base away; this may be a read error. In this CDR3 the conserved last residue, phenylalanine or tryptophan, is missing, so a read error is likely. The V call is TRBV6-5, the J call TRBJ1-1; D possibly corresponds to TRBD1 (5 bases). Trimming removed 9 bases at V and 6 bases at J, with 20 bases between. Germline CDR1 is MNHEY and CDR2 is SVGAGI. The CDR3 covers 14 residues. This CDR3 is CASYPGFQKAEAFC. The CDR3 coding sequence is TGTGCCAGTTACCCAGGGTTTCAGAAGGCTGAAGCTTTCTGT.

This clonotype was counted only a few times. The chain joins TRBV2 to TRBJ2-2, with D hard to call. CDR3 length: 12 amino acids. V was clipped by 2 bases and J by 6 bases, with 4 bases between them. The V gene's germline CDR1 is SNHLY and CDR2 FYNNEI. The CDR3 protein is CASSEKPGELFF. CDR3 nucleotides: TGTGCCAGCAGTGAAAAGCCCGGGGAGCTGTTTTTT.

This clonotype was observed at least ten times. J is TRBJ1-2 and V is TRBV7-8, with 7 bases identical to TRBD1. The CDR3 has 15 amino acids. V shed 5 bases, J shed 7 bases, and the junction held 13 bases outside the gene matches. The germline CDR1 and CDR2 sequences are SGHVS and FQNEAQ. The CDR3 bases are TGTGCCAGCAGCACAGCACCCGGCAGGGGGTCTGGCTACACCTTC. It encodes CASSTAPGRGSGYTF.

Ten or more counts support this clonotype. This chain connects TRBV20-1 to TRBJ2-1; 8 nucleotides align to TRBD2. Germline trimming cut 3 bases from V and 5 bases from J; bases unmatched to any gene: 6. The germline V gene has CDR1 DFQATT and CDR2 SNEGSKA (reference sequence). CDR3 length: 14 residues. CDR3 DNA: TGCAGTGCTAGTGGTGATAGCGGGAACAATGAGCAGTTCTTC. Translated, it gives CSASGDSGNNEQFF.

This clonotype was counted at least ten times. The CDR3 coding sequence is TGCAGCGTTGAATTAGGACAGGCCTCCAATGAGCAGTTCTTC. Its protein is CSVELGQASNEQFF. The chain combines TRBV29-1 with TRBJ2-1; TRBD1 agrees at 7 bases. V dropped 2 bases and J dropped 6; count of bases not matched to a gene: 7. Germline CDR1 reads SQVTM; CDR2 reads ANQGSEA. The CDR3 is 14 amino acids.

CDR3 amino acids: CSVEDRASYGYTF. DNA for the CDR3: TGCAGCGTTGAGGACAGGGCCAGTTATGGCTACACCTTC. The chain uses TRBV29-1 and TRBJ1-2, with TRBD1 identical over 8 bases. CDR3 length equals 13 residues. The germline V gene encodes CDR1 SQVTM and CDR2 ANQGSEA. Trimming took 3 bases from V and 5 from J; bases not matched to a gene: 5.

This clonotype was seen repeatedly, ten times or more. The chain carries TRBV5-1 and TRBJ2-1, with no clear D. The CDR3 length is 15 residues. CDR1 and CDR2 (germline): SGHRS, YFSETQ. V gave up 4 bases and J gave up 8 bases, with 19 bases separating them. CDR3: CASSTLRHLGDEQFF. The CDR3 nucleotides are TGCGCCAGCAGCACCCTCCGACACCTTGGGGATGAGCAGTTCTTC.

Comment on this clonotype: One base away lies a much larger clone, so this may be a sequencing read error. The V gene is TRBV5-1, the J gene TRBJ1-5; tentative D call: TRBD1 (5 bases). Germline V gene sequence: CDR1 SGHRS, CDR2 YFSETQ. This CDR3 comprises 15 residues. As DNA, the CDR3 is TGCGCCAGCAGCTTCGAGGGGCATAGCAATCAGCCCCAGCGTTTT. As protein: CASSFEGHSNQPQRF.

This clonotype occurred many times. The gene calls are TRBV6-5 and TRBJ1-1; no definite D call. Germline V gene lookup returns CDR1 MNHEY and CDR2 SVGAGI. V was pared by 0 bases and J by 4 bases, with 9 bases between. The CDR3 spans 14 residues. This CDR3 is CASSYSGWGTEAFF. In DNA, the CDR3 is TGTGCCAGCAGTTACTCGGGCTGGGGCACTGAAGCTTTCTTT.

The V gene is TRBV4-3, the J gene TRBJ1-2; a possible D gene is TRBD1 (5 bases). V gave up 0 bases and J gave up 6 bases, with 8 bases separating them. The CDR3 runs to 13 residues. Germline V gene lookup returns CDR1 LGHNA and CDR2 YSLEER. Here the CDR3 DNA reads TGCGCCAGCAGCCAAGATCGGGGGGATGGCTACACCTTC. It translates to CASSQDRGDGYTF.

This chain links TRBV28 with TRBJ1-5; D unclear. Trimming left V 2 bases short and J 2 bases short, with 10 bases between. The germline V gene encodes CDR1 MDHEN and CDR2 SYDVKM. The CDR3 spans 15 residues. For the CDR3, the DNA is TGTGCCAGCAGTTTACACCTCGGGGGCAATCAGCCCCAGCATTTT. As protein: CASSLHLGGNQPQHF.

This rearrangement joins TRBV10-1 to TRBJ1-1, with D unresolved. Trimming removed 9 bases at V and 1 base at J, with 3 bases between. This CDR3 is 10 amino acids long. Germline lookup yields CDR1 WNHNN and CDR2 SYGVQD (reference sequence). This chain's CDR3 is CARGNTEAFF. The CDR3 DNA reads TGCGCCAGGGGGAACACTGAAGCTTTCTTT.

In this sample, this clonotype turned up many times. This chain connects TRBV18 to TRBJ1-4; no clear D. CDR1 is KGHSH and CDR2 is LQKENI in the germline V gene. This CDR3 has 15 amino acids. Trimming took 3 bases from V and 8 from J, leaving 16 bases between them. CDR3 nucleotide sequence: TGTGCCAGCTCACCGCCGGGGTCTTCCCGGGAAAAACTGTTTTTT. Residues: CASSPPGSSREKLFF.

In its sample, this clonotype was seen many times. CDR3 nucleotide sequence: TGCAGTGCTAGAACCGTGGGACAGAACTATGGCTACACCTTC. It yields the protein CSARTVGQNYGYTF. This sequence joins TRBV20-1 and TRBJ1-2; 7 positions match TRBD1. The CDR3 is made up of 14 amino acids. The germline V gene encodes CDR1 DFQATT and CDR2 SNEGSKA (reference sequence). Trimming at V came to 2 bases and at J to 2 bases, leaving 5 bases not matched to a gene.

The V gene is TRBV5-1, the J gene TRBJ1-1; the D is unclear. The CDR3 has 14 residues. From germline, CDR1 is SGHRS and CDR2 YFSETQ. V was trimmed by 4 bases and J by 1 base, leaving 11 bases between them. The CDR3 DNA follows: TGCGCCAGCAGCCCATCCCGGGGGAACACTGAAGCTTTCTTT. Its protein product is CASSPSRGNTEAFF.

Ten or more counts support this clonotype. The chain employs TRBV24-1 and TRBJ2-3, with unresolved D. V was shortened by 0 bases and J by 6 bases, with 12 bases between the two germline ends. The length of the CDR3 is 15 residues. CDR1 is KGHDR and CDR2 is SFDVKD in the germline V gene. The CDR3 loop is CATSDLQGGKDTQYF. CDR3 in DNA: TGTGCCACCAGTGATTTGCAAGGTGGCAAGGATACGCAGTATTTT.

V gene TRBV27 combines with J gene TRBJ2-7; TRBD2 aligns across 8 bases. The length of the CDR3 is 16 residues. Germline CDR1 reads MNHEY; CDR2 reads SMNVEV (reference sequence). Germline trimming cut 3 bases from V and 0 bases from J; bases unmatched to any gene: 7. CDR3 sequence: CASSFIAGPPSYEQYF. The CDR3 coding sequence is TGTGCCAGCAGTTTCATAGCGGGACCGCCCTCCTACGAGCAGTACTTC.

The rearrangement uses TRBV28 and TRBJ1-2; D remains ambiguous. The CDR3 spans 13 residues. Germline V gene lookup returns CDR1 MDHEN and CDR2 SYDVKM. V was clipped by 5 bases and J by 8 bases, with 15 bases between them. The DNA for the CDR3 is TGTGCCAGCAGTCCAAGACGGTCCGCGGGCTACACCTTC. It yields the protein CASSPRRSAGYTF.

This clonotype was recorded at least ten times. The CDR3 loop is CSARGLAKNIQYF. In DNA, the CDR3 is TGCAGTGCTAGAGGTCTAGCCAAAAACATTCAGTACTTC. The chain has TRBV20-1 and TRBJ2-4; no clear D. Germline CDR1 DFQATT, CDR2 SNEGSKA (reference sequence). V was shortened by 1 base and J by 0 bases, with 4 bases between the two germline ends. This CDR3 comprises 13 residues.

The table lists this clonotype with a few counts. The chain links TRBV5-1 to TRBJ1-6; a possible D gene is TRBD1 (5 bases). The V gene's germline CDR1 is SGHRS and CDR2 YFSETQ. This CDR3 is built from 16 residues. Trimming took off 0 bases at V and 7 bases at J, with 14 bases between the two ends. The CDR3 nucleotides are TGCGCCAGCAGCTTGGGGGGGGGTAGATGGAATTCACCCCTCCACTTT. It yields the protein CASSLGGGRWNSPLHF.

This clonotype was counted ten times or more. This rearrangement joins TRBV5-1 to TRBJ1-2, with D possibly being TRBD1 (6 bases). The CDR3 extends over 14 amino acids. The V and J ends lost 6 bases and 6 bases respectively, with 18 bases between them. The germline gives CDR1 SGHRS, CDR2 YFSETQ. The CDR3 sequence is CASTGQSARHGYTF. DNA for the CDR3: TGCGCCAGCACCGGACAGTCGGCCAGGCATGGCTACACCTTC.

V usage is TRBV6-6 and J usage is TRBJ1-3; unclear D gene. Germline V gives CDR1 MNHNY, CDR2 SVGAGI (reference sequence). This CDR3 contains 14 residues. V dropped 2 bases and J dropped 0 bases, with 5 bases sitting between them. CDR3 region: CASSYGTSGNTIYF. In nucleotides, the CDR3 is TGTGCCAGCAGTTACGGCACCTCTGGAAACACCATATATTTT.

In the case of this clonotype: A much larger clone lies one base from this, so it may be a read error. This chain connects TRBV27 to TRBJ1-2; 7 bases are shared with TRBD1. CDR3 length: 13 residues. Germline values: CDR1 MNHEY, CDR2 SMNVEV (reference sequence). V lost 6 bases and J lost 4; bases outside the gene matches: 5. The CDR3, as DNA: TGTGCCAGCAGGCCCAGACAGGGCTATGGCTACACCTTC. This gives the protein CASRPRQGYGYTF.

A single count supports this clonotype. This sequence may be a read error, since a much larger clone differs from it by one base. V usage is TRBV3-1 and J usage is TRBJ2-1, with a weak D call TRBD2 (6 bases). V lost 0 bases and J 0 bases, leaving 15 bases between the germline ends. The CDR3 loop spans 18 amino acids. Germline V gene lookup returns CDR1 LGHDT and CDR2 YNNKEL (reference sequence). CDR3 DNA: TGTGCCAGCAGCCAAGATTGGAGGAAGCGGGTCTCCTACAATGAGCAGTTCTTC. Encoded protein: CASSQDWRKRVSYNEQFF.

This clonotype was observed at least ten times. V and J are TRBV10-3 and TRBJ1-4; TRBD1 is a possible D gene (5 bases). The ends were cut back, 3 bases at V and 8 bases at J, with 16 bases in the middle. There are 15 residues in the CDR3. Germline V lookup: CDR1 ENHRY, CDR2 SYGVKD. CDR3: CAISDGGTEGEKLFF. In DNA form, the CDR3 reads TGTGCCATCAGTGATGGGGGTACCGAAGGAGAAAAACTGTTTTTT.

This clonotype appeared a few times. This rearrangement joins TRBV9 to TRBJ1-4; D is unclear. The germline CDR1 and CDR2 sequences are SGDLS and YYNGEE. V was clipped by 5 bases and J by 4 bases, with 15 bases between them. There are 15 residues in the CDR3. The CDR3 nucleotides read TGTGCCAGCAGTGCCACGGACGGATATAATGAAAAACTGTTTTTT. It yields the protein CASSATDGYNEKLFF.